The next 8 T cell receptor beta chains were all read from a single sample in a study of early T cells in non-severe SARS-CoV-2 infection. Each CDR3 protein is one row after TCRdb ran MiXCR on the 5' RACE reads. Of some 36,000 distinct CDR3 sequences listed, 5.9% were seen once; the top ten hold 4.8%. The source material was whole blood. These receptors were collected from an adult who was a healthcare worker with PCR-confirmed SARS-CoV-2 infection or an uninfected control (not recorded which).

This clonotype showed up many times. V is TRBV20-1 and J is TRBJ2-1, with D unclear. Germline V gives CDR1 DFQATT, CDR2 SNEGSKA (reference sequence). Trimming pared 5 bases from V and 6 bases from J, leaving 8 bases between. This CDR3 is built from 11 residues. The CDR3 nucleotides read TGCAGTGCTGAAACCGGCAATGAGCAGTTCTTC. Its translation: CSAETGNEQFF.

This clonotype occurred many times. The chain links TRBV12-3 or TRBV12-4 to TRBJ1-2; the D is unclear. This CDR3 has 15 residues. V was clipped by 6 bases and J by 2 bases, with 16 bases between them. As DNA, the CDR3 is TGTGCCAGCAGCAAGGAACAACGGCGGAACTATGGCTACACCTTC. It translates to CASSKEQRRNYGYTF.

The table lists this clonotype with many counts. V is TRBV7-2 and J is TRBJ2-7, with 7 bases matching TRBD2. There are 14 residues in the CDR3. The germline CDR1 and CDR2 sequences are SGHTA and FQGNSA. Trimming at V came to 1 base and at J to 1 base, leaving 1 base not matched to a gene. The CDR3 sequence is CASSLDGGSYEQYF. The CDR3 nucleotides read TGTGCCAGCAGCTTAGACGGGGGGTCCTACGAGCAGTACTTC.

Only a few counts were recorded for this clonotype. This CDR3 is CASSLGNEQYF. CDR3 nucleotide sequence: TGTGCCAGCAGCTTAGGGAACGAGCAGTACTTC. The chain employs TRBV7-6 and TRBJ2-7; D gene unclear. Between the trimmed V and J ends, which lost 1 base and 5 bases, there was a span of 3 bases. The CDR3 has 11 amino acids. Looked up from germline, CDR1 is SGHVS and CDR2 is FNYEAQ.

This clonotype was counted at least ten times. The chain uses TRBV28 and TRBJ1-3; D is undetermined. In germline, CDR1 is MDHEN, CDR2 SYDVKM. The CDR3 runs to 17 residues. V was clipped by 3 bases and J by 0 bases, with 15 bases between them. This CDR3 is CASSFPPTIFSGNTIYF. The CDR3 DNA reads as TGTGCCAGCAGTTTTCCCCCGACCATTTTCTCTGGAAACACCATATATTTT.

This clonotype was seen only a few times. The chain has TRBV6-5 and TRBJ1-2; TRBD1 is a possible D gene (5 bases). The CDR3 runs 13 residues. Trimming removed 2 bases from V and 8 bases from J, with 12 bases in between. The germline CDR1 and CDR2 sequences are MNHEY and SVGAGI. Here the CDR3 DNA reads TGTGCCAGCAGTTACCCCGACAGATCCGGCTACACCTTC. Protein: CASSYPDRSGYTF.

Of note for this clonotype: At one end, the junction sequence differs from germline, possibly due to a read error. The gene calls are TRBV12-3 or TRBV12-4 and TRBJ1-1; D unclear. CDR3 length equals 15 residues. The CDR3 loop reads CASSKEGLLNTEAFF. The DNA for the CDR3 is TGTGCCAGCTCGAAAGAAGGACTCCTGAATACTGAAGCTTTCTTT.

This clonotype has only a few counts. This chain links TRBV20-1 with TRBJ2-3, with D uncertain. The CDR3 length is 13 residues. CDR1 DFQATT and CDR2 SNEGSKA come from the germline V gene (reference sequence). The V end was cut by 2 bases, the J end by 2 bases, with 8 bases between. CDR3 in DNA: TGCAGTGCTAGAATCCCCTCCACAGATACGCAGTATTTT. This gives the protein CSARIPSTDTQYF.